Listed here are 8 T cell receptor beta chains from one sample, sequenced in a study of T cell changes during pregnancy in multiple sclerosis. Data came from immunoSEQ multiplex PCR; TCRdb stores just in-frame clones and leaves some out. This table holds about 53,000 clones, nearly 95% found once. Source: CD4+ T cells from peripheral blood mononuclear cells, taken in the third trimester of pregnancy. Every receptor here comes from a female donor with multiple sclerosis, enrolled in a pregnancy study.

The chain recombines TRBV18 with TRBJ1-3; tentatively, D is TRBD1 (5 bases). Germline V lookup: CDR1 KGHSH, CDR2 LQKENI. V dropped 8 bases and J dropped 3 bases, with 14 bases sitting between them. The CDR3 is 14 residues long. CDR3 in DNA: TGTGCCAGCAGCCCGGGGGAAAGTGGAAACACCATATATTTT. This encodes CASSPGESGNTIYF.

This clone showed up just a few times. The chain combines TRBV14 with TRBJ1-2; no reliable D call. Trimming cost V 0 bases and J 8 bases, with 10 bases left between them. From germline, CDR1 is SGHDN and CDR2 FVKESK. There are 13 residues in the CDR3. Here the CDR3 reads CASSQDMWSGYTF. As DNA, the CDR3 is TGTGCCAGCAGCCAAGACATGTGGAGCGGCTACACCTTC.

The chain is built from TRBV18 and TRBJ1-1, with unresolved D. Between the trimmed V and J ends, which lost 3 bases and 5 bases, there was a span of 7 bases. The CDR3 runs 12 residues. The germline V gene has CDR1 KGHSH and CDR2 LQKENI. CDR3 region: CASSPLVTEAFF. The CDR3, as DNA: TGTGCCAGCTCACCCCTAGTGACTGAAGCTTTCTTT.

This rearrangement joins TRBV5-6 to TRBJ2-7; a weak D match, TRBD1 (5 bases). Deletions cut 5 bases from V and 2 bases from J, with 14 bases between. Germline loops: CDR1 SGHDT, CDR2 YYEEEE. The CDR3 contains 14 residues. CDR3 residues: CASRRMTATYEQYF. The CDR3 DNA follows: TGTGCCAGCAGAAGGATGACAGCAACCTACGAGCAGTACTTC.

The rearrangement links TRBV27 to TRBJ2-3, with D tentatively TRBD1 (6 bases). V dropped 2 bases and J dropped 9 bases, with 21 bases sitting between them. The V gene's germline CDR1 is MNHEY and CDR2 SMNVEV (reference sequence). The CDR3 extends over 16 amino acids. The CDR3 is CASSLLQGPPGRTQYF. The CDR3 coding sequence is TGTGCCAGCAGTTTACTTCAGGGGCCCCCGGGGCGAACGCAGTATTTT.

The chain combines TRBV5-1 with TRBJ2-7; TRBD1 matches at 10 bases. Germline CDR1 SGHRS, CDR2 YFSETQ. The CDR3 spans 15 residues. Germline trimming cut 0 bases from V and 6 bases from J; bases unmatched to any gene: 6. CDR3 DNA sequence: TGCGCCAGCAGCTTGGGGACAGGGGGGTTGGGCGAGCAGTACTTC. Protein product: CASSLGTGGLGEQYF. The whole variable domain, remainder taken from reference TRBV5-1 and TRBJ2-7, is KAGVTQTPRYLIKTRGQQVTLSCSPISGHRSVSWYQQTPGQGLQFLFEYFSETQRNKGNFPGRFSGRQFSNSRSEMNVSTLELGDSALYLCASSLGTGGLGEQYFGPGTRLTVT.

The chain recombines TRBV9 with TRBJ1-4; 9 nucleotides align to TRBD1. The V gene's germline CDR1 is SGDLS and CDR2 YYNGEE. V lost 0 bases, J lost 7 bases, and 4 bases stayed unmatched. The CDR3 length is 15 residues. The CDR3 sequence: CASSVGDRAVEKLFF. CDR3 DNA sequence: TGTGCCAGCAGCGTAGGGGACAGGGCTGTTGAAAAACTGTTTTTT.

Note on this clone: One end of the junction varies from germline; a read error may be responsible. The chain couples TRBV7-7 to TRBJ2-5; 9 positions match TRBD1. Germline V gene sequence: CDR1 SSHAT, CDR2 FNYEAQ (reference sequence). The CDR3 length is 15 residues. Here the CDR3 DNA reads TGTGCTAGCAGCCCCGCCGGGACAGGGTTGGAGACCCAGTACTTC. Protein product: CASSPAGTGLETQYF.